This T cell receptor beta chain is from a study of metastatic and nonmetastatic thyroid tumors (dated by TCRdb to between 2020 and 2021). A note on the overall study: For patients with malignant and with benign thyroid disease, the researchers compared repertoires between peripheral blood samples and tumor or nodule tissue samples. What the research found in general, with its limitations: TCR beta diversity was reported as significantly higher in malignant tumors than in benign nodules, in both blood and tumor samples.

In the case of this clone: The antigen it recognizes is unknown. Germline and junction disagree at one end, which may indicate a read error.

Receptor libraries were prepared by PCR. The sample was run on an Illumina HiSeq 4000. High-throughput sequencing was used to profile the TCR beta-chain CDR3 region of each patient. As for the authors' bioinformatics: A classifier to discriminate distant-metastatic papillary thyroid cancer patients was built from CDR3 differences across clinicopathological groups. The Shannon index was used to measure repertoire diversity, and the Morisita-Horn index was used to measure how similar tumor and blood repertoires were. The raw public data were reprocessed by TCRdb itself: fastp quality trimming at Q25, MiXCR clonotype calling, in-frame beta chains only. Here the V and J calls rest on TCRdb's processing, not on the authors' analysis. The sample yields about 23,000 clones; approximately 25% were counted once. The ten most abundant clones make up 5.4% of the sample. CDR1 and CDR2 are drawn from the germline V gene: SGHRS, YFSETQ. The cysteine opens and the phenylalanine closes a CDR3 of 16 amino acids. The read is trimmed to its CDR3 DNA, 48 bases read in frame from base 1.

No patient had received any treatment before thyroid surgery. Using T-cell receptor beta sequencing, the researchers looked back retrospectively at clinical samples from patients, gathered between the early 2010s and the late 2010s. The chain uses TRBV5-1 and TRBJ2-5, and TRBD2 aligns with 10 junction nucleotides. This TCR was sampled from a female donor with papillary thyroid cancer or a benign thyroid nodule (not recorded which). Some clones in this sample may be carry-over from other donors' samples. Sequenced: tumor tissue. For the CDR3, the sequence is CASRLASGGLGETQYF. The nucleotides are TGCGCCAGCAGATTGGCTAGCGGGGGCCTCGGGGAGACACAGTACTTC.